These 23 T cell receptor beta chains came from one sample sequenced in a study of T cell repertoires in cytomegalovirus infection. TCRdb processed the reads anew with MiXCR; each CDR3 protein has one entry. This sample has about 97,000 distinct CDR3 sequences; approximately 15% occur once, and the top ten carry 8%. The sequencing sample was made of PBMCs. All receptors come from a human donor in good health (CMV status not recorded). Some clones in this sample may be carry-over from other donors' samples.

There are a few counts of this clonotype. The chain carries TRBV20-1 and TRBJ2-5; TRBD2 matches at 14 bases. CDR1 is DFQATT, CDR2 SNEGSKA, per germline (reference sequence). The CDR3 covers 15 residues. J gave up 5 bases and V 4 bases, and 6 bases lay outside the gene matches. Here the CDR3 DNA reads TGCAGTGCTACCGGACTAGCGGGGGGTTGGGAGACCCAGTACTTC. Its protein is CSATGLAGGWETQYF.

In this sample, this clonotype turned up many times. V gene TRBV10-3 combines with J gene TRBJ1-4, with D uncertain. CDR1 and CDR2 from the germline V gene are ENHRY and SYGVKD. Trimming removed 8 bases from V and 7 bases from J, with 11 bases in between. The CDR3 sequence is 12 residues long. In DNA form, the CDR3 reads TGTGCCATCGGGGATCTTAGTGAAAAACTGTTTTTT. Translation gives CAIGDLSEKLFF.

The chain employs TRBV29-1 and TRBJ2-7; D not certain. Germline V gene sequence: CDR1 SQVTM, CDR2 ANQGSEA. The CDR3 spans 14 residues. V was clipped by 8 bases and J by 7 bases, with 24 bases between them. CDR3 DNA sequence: TGCAGCCCGACGTTTGCCAGCATTTTACGAGAGCAGTACTTC. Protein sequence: CSPTFASILREQYF.

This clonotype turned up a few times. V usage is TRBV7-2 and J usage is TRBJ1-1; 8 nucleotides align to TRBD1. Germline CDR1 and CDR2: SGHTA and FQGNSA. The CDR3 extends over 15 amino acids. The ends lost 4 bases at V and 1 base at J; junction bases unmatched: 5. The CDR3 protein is CASSSPQGANTEAFF. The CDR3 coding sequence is TGTGCCAGCAGCTCCCCCCAGGGGGCGAACACTGAAGCTTTCTTT.

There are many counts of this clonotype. The CDR3 bases are TGTGCCAGCAGCAAAAAATCGGGGGGAGTCACAGATACGCAGTATTTT. Protein sequence: CASSKKSGGVTDTQYF. The chain carries TRBV7-2 and TRBJ2-3; TRBD2 matches 7 bases. This CDR3 contains 16 residues. V dropped 5 bases and J dropped 2; count of bases not matched to a gene: 10. Germline lookup yields CDR1 SGHTA and CDR2 FQGNSA.

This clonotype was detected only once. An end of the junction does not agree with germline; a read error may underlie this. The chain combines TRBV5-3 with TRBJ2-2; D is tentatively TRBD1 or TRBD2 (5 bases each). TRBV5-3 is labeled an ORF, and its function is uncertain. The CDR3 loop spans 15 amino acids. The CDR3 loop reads CASSSGTANTRELFF. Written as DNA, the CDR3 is TGTGCCAGCAGCTCAGGGACCGCGAACACCCGGGAGCTGTTTTTT.

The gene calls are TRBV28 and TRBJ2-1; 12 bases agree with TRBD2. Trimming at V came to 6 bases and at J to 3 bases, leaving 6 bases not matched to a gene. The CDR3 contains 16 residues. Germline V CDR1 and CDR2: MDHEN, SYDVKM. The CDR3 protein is CASSRGLAGYYNEQFF. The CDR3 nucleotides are TGTGCCAGCAGCCGAGGACTAGCGGGGTACTACAATGAGCAGTTCTTC.

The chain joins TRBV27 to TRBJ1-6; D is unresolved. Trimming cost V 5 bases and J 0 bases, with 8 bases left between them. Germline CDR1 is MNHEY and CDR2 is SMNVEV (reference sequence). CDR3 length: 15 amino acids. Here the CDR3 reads CASSHRSSYNSPLHF. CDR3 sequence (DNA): TGTGCCAGCAGTCATAGGAGCTCCTATAATTCACCCCTCCACTTT.

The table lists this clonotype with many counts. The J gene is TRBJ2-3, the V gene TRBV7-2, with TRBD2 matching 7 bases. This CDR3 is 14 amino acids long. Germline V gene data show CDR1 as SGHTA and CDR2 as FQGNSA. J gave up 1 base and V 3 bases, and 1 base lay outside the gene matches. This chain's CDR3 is CASSFSGGTDTQYF. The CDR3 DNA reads TGTGCCAGCAGCTTCAGCGGGGGCACAGATACGCAGTATTTT.

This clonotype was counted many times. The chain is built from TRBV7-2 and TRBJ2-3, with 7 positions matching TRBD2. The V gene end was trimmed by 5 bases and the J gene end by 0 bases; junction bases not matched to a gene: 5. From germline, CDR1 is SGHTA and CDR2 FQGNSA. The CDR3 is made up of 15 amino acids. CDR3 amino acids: CASSETSVSTDTQYF. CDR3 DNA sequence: TGTGCCAGCAGCGAAACTAGCGTTAGCACAGATACGCAGTATTTT.

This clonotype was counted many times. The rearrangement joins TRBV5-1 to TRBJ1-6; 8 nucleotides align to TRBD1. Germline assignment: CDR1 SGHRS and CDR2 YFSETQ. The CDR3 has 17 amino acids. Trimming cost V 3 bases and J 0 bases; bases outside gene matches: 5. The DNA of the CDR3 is TGCGCCAGCAGCTCGCAGGGGGCGAGCTCCTATAATTCACCCCTCCACTTT. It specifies CASSSQGASSYNSPLHF.

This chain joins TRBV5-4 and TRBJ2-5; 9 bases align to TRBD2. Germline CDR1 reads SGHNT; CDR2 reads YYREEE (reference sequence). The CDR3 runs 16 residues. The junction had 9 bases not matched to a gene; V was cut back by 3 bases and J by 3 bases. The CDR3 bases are TGTGCCAGCAGCTCCGGGACTAGCCGTTCCGAAGAGACCCAGTACTTC. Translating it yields CASSSGTSRSEETQYF.

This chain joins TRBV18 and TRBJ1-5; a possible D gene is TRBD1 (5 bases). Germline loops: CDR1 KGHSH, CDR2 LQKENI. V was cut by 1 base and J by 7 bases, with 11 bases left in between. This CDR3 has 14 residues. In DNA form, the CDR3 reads TGTGCCAGCTCACCACTTTCGGGGGAACAGCCCCAGCATTTT. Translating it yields CASSPLSGEQPQHF.

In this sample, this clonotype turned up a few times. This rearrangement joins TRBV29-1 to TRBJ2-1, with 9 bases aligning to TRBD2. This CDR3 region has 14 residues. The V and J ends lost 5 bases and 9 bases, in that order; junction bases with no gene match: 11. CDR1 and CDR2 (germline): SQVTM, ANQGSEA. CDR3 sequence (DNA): TGCAGCGTTCTCTGGGGCGGGGGGGCGATTGAGCAGTTCTTC. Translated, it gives CSVLWGGGAIEQFF.

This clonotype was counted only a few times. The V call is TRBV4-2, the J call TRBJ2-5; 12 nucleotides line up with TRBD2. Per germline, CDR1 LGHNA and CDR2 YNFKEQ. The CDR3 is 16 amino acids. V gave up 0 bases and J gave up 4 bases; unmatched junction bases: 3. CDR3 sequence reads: CASSQDPGLAGETQYF. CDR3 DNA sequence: TGTGCCAGCAGCCAAGATCCGGGACTAGCGGGAGAGACCCAGTACTTC.

The CDR3 protein is CASSLGPSSYNGYTF. The CDR3 bases are TGTGCCAGCAGCTTAGGGCCCTCATCTTATAATGGCTACACCTTC. The chain uses TRBV7-2 and TRBJ1-2; D remains unclear. The germline V gene has CDR1 SGHTA and CDR2 FQGNSA. Between the trimmed V and J ends, which lost 1 base and 6 bases, there was a span of 15 bases. CDR3 length equals 15 residues.

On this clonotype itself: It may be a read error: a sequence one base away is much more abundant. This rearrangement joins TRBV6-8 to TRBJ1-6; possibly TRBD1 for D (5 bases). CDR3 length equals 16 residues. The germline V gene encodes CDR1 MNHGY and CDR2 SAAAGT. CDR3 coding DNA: TGTGCCAGCAATTACTCGAGGGGACGACTCAATTCACCCCTCCACTTT. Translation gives CASNYSRGRLNSPLHF.

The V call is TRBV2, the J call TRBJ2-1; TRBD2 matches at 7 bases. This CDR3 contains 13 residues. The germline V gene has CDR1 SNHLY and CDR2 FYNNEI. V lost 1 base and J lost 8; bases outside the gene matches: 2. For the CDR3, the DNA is TGTGCCAGCAGTGAAGGGGGGAGGGATGAGCAGTTCTTC. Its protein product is CASSEGGRDEQFF.

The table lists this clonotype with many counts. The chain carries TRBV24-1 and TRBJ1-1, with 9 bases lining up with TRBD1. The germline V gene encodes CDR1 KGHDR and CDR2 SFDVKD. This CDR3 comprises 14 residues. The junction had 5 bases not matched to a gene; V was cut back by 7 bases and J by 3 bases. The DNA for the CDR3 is TGTGCCACCAGGCCCGGGACAGGGTACACTGAAGCTTTCTTT. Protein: CATRPGTGYTEAFF.

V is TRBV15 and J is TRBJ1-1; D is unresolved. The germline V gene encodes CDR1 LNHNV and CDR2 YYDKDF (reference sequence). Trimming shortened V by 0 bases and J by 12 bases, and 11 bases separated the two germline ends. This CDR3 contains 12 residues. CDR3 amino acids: CATSRDQPPPFF. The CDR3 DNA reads TGTGCCACCAGCAGAGATCAACCCCCTCCTTTCTTT.

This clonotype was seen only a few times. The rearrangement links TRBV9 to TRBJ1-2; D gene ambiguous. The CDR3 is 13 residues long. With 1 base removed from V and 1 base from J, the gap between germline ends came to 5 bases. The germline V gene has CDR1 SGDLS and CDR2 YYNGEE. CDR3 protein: CASSVTDNYGYTF. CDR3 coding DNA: TGTGCCAGCAGCGTAACCGATAACTATGGCTACACCTTC.

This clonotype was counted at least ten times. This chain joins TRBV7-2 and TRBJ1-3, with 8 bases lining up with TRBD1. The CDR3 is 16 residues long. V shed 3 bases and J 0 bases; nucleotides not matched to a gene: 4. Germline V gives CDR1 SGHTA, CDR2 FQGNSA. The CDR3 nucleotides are TGTGCCAGCAGCTTGACAGGGGCTGGCTCTGGAAACACCATATATTTT. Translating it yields CASSLTGAGSGNTIYF.

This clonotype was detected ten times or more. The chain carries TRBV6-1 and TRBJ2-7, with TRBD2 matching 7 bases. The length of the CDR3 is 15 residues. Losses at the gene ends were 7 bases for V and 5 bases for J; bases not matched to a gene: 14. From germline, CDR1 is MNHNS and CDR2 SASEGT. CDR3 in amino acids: CASTTGLGGVDEQYF. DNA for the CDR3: TGTGCCAGCACCACCGGCCTGGGGGGGGTCGACGAGCAGTACTTC.